A single sample gave rise to the 3 T cell receptor beta chains below, sequenced in a study of human T cells and chemical hapten exposure. One entry per CDR3 protein, called by TCRdb with MiXCR from the RACE reads. Of fewer than 100,000 distinct CDR3 sequences listed, roughly 10% are singletons. Time point noted: patch test 3, about 24 weeks after DPC sensitization. Specified treatment: therapeutic diphenylcyclopropenone sensitization with weekly scalp DPC. The specimen was whole blood, collected in connection with sensitization to the hapten diphenylcyclopropenone (DPC). The receptors stem from a woman aged 25 to 39 with alopecia areata. Some clones in this sample may be carry-over from other donors' samples.

In this sample, this clonotype turned up a few times. The CDR3 loop is CASSTDSWSNYGYTF. Written as DNA, the CDR3 is TGTGCCAGCAGCACGGACTCATGGTCTAACTATGGCTACACCTTC. V usage is TRBV7-9 and J usage is TRBJ1-2; D gene ambiguous. Germline V lookup: CDR1 SEHNR, CDR2 FQNEAQ (reference sequence). Trimming pared 5 bases from V and 0 bases from J, leaving 13 bases between. The CDR3 consists of 15 residues.

Of note for this clonotype: A clone one base away is much larger, so this may be a read error. The CDR3 bases are TGTGCCAGCAGATACTACAATGAGCAGTTCTTC. Its translation: CASRYYNEQFF. The chain joins TRBV12-3 or TRBV12-4 to TRBJ2-1; D unresolved. There are 11 residues in the CDR3. V was trimmed by 6 bases and J by 3 bases, leaving 3 bases between them.

The sample holds a few counts of this clonotype. The gene calls are TRBV3-1 and TRBJ2-1, with D unclear. The germline CDR1 and CDR2 sequences are LGHDT and YNNKEL (reference sequence). The V gene lost 0 bases and the J gene lost 4 bases, with 10 bases spanning the gap. CDR3 length equals 15 residues. CDR3 residues: CASSQDLQTYNEQFF. The CDR3 region has the DNA TGTGCCAGCAGCCAAGATCTACAAACATACAATGAGCAGTTCTTC.